Shown below are 27 T cell receptor beta chains from a single sample sequenced in a study of OX40 agonist ivuxolimab in advanced cancers. Some clones are missing from TCRdb's copy, which holds only in-frame ones; the method was immunoSEQ multiplex PCR. Of under 85,000 clones in the sample, 88% were seen once. The material was CD4+ or CD8+ T cells sorted from blood, obtained in a trial of the OX40 agonist ivuxolimab. Source of these receptors: an adult with an advanced solid tumor such as melanoma, head and neck, liver or kidney cancer.

This rearrangement joins TRBV6-5 to TRBJ1-5; unclear D gene. The ends were cut back, 4 bases at V and 5 bases at J, with 12 bases in the middle. CDR3 length: 14 amino acids. The germline gives CDR1 MNHEY, CDR2 SVGAGI. CDR3 protein: CASSLAGSDQPQHF. DNA of the CDR3: TGTGCCAGCAGTTTGGCGGGGAGTGATCAGCCCCAGCATTTT.

J is TRBJ2-1 and V is TRBV7-9; the D is unclear. CDR1 and CDR2 (germline): SEHNR, FQNEAQ (reference sequence). The CDR3 covers 13 residues. V dropped 1 base and J dropped 7 bases, with 8 bases sitting between them. The CDR3 DNA reads TGTGCCAGCAGCTTAGAAGAAATTAATGAGCAGTTCTTC. This gives the protein CASSLEEINEQFF.

In the case of this clone: At one end the junction does not follow the germline gene, possibly because of a read error. The chain is built from TRBV6-1 and TRBJ1-1; D gene ambiguous. CDR1 is MNHNS and CDR2 is SASEGT in the germline V gene. The CDR3 is 14 residues long. The DNA for the CDR3 is TGTGCCAGCACTGAACTCTTCGTGAACACTGAAGCTTTCTTT. It yields the protein CASTELFVNTEAFF.

V is TRBV5-1 and J is TRBJ2-6; perhaps TRBD1 as D (5 bases). Germline-derived CDR1 and CDR2 are SGHRS and YFSETQ. V was pared by 0 bases and J by 1 base, with 11 bases between. The CDR3 totals 17 residues. The CDR3 sequence: CASSLGLQGSGANVLTF. The CDR3 DNA follows: TGCGCCAGCAGCTTGGGGCTTCAGGGTTCTGGGGCCAACGTCCTGACTTTC.

The rearrangement uses TRBV2 and TRBJ2-1; TRBD1 matches at 8 bases. From germline, CDR1 is SNHLY and CDR2 FYNNEI. The CDR3 spans 15 residues. V was clipped by 4 bases and J by 4 bases; unmatched bases: 6. CDR3 region: CASSVDRGQYNEQFF. The CDR3 DNA follows: TGTGCCAGCAGTGTCGACAGGGGACAGTACAATGAGCAGTTCTTC.

The V and J genes are TRBV7-6 and TRBJ1-2; perhaps TRBD1 as D (6 bases). CDR3 length: 13 amino acids. V lost 5 bases and J lost 8, with 15 bases in between. Germline V gene sequence: CDR1 SGHVS, CDR2 FNYEAQ. CDR3 region: CASSRDNRGGYTF. The CDR3 nucleotides read TGTGCCAGCAGCCGGGACAACAGAGGAGGCTACACCTTC.

This clone has a handful of counts. The genes are TRBV5-1 and TRBJ1-2, with 7 positions matching TRBD1. The CDR3 spans 14 residues. V was clipped by 3 bases and J by 5 bases; unmatched bases: 7. The V gene's germline CDR1 is SGHRS and CDR2 YFSETQ. CDR3 loop: CASSWDSLGYGYTF. CDR3 DNA sequence: TGCGCCAGCAGCTGGGACAGTCTAGGATATGGCTACACCTTC.

The rearrangement links TRBV6-1 to TRBJ1-5; TRBD1 matches at 8 bases. J lost 7 bases, V lost 2 bases, and 10 bases had no gene match. Germline V gene data show CDR1 as MNHNS and CDR2 as SASEGT. This CDR3 is 16 amino acids long. The DNA of the CDR3 is TGTGCCAGCAGTGAACACCAGGGGGCGCTTAGACAGCCCCAGCATTTT. Translation gives CASSEHQGALRQPQHF.

The chain uses TRBV11-2 and TRBJ2-3, with 7 bases aligning to TRBD2. CDR3 length: 18 residues. V trimming: 2 bases; J trimming: 5 bases; junction bases outside the gene matches: 16. The germline gives CDR1 SGHAT, CDR2 FQNNGV. The chain's CDR3 is CASSLRFSGTGGIDTQYF. CDR3 bases: TGTGCCAGCAGCTTAAGATTCAGTGGAACGGGAGGAATAGATACGCAGTATTTT.

This clone has only one observation. Sequence at one end of the junction differs from germline and may be a read error. The chain links TRBV29-1 to TRBJ2-5; the D call may be TRBD1 or TRBD2 (6 bases each). The CDR3 length is 14 residues. Germline values: CDR1 SQVTM, CDR2 ANQGSEA. CDR3 residues: CSVGSGAIQGTQYF. CDR3 nucleotide sequence: TGCAGCGTTGGGTCGGGGGCGATCCAAGGGACCCAGTACTTC.

This clone was seen more than once but under ten times. The V and J genes are TRBV6-1 and TRBJ2-1; D remains unclear. The length of the CDR3 is 12 residues. Germline V gives CDR1 MNHNS, CDR2 SASEGT. V was cut by 8 bases and J by 8 bases, with 13 bases left in between. CDR3 bases: TGTGCCAGCGAGACGGATTGGGATGAGCAGTTCTTC. It specifies CASETDWDEQFF.

J is TRBJ2-1 and V is TRBV14; 9 bases map to TRBD2. Germline V gives CDR1 SGHDN, CDR2 FVKESK. CDR3 length: 15 amino acids. V trimming: 3 bases; J trimming: 2 bases; junction bases outside the gene matches: 2. The CDR3 reads CASSQTSGPYNEQFF. CDR3 DNA sequence: TGTGCCAGCAGCCAGACTAGCGGCCCCTACAATGAGCAGTTCTTC.

J is TRBJ2-7 and V is TRBV13, with a weak D call TRBD2 (6 bases). This CDR3 spans 15 amino acids. The germline V gene has CDR1 PRHDT and CDR2 FYEKMQ (reference sequence). Trimming took 4 bases from V and 4 from J, leaving 17 bases between them. Here the CDR3 DNA reads TGTGCCAGCAGCTCCCAAAGGGACTTTTCTTACGAGCAGTACTTC. Amino acid sequence: CASSSQRDFSYEQYF.

The chain is built from TRBV11-3 and TRBJ2-2; D is unresolved. Germline-derived CDR1 and CDR2 are SGHNT and YENEEA. This CDR3 has 15 amino acids. Trimming took 5 bases from V and 1 from J, leaving 11 bases between them. CDR3 DNA sequence: TGTGCCAGCAGCCCCCGGACGGTGAACACCGGGGAGCTGTTTTTT. Amino acids: CASSPRTVNTGELFF.

The chain links TRBV2 to TRBJ2-1, with TRBD1 matching over 9 bases. The CDR3 extends over 15 amino acids. The V and J ends lost 5 bases and 7 bases, in that order; junction bases with no gene match: 9. Germline CDR1 SNHLY, CDR2 FYNNEI. CDR3 sequence reads: CASSWDRVGQNEQFF. The CDR3 nucleotides are TGTGCCAGCAGTTGGGACAGGGTGGGTCAGAATGAGCAGTTCTTC.

V and J are TRBV6-5 and TRBJ1-4, with D perhaps TRBD1 (6 bases). Germline V CDR1 and CDR2: MNHEY, SVGAGI. This CDR3 is built from 15 residues. Trimming left V 2 bases short and J 7 bases short, with 14 bases between. DNA of the CDR3: TGTGCCAGCAGTTACACCACAGGGTTATCTGAAAAACTGTTTTTT. It translates to CASSYTTGLSEKLFF.

Concerning this clone itself: An end of the junction differs from the germline gene, which may be a read error. The chain recombines TRBV7-7 with TRBJ2-5; no clear D. The length of the CDR3 is 12 residues. Germline loops: CDR1 SSHAT, CDR2 FNYEAQ (reference sequence). The CDR3 loop is CASSPTRETQYF. CDR3 sequence (DNA): TGTGCTAGCAGTCCAACGCGGGAGACCCAGTACTTC.

The V call is TRBV29-1, the J call TRBJ2-7; D unresolved. The CDR3 has 13 amino acids. In germline, CDR1 is SQVTM, CDR2 ANQGSEA. V lost 4 bases to trimming and J lost 2 bases, with 12 bases between them. The CDR3 nucleotides are TGCAGCGTTGCTGTTGGACGGGCCTACGAGCAGTACTTC. Translating it yields CSVAVGRAYEQYF.

The chain couples TRBV6-6 to TRBJ2-7; a possible D gene is TRBD2 (5 bases). CDR3 length: 13 amino acids. Germline loops: CDR1 MNHNY, CDR2 SVGAGI (reference sequence). V lost 0 bases to trimming and J lost 4 bases, with 7 bases between them. Written as DNA, the CDR3 is TGTGCCAGCAGTTACTCGAGGGTATACGAGCAGTACTTC. Translated: CASSYSRVYEQYF.

The gene calls are TRBV29-1 and TRBJ2-7, with 8 bases identical to TRBD1. The CDR3 covers 15 residues. Germline V gene data show CDR1 as SQVTM and CDR2 as ANQGSEA. V shed 6 bases and J 0 bases; nucleotides not matched to a gene: 10. The CDR3 is CSVKLDRGRSYEQYF. The CDR3 nucleotides read TGCAGCGTAAAACTAGACAGGGGTCGCTCCTACGAGCAGTACTTC.

V usage is TRBV28 and J usage is TRBJ1-2; D is ambiguous. CDR3 length: 12 amino acids. The germline V and J ends were trimmed by 4 bases and 5 bases, with 8 bases remaining between them. Germline V gene sequence: CDR1 MDHEN, CDR2 SYDVKM. In DNA form, the CDR3 reads TGTGCCAGCAGTTCCGGGCGGTATGGCTACACCTTC. Its protein product is CASSSGRYGYTF.

A few counts support this clone. The chain employs TRBV18 and TRBJ2-1, with a weak D call TRBD2 (5 bases). Germline CDR1 and CDR2: KGHSH and LQKENI. The ends were cut back, 6 bases at V and 10 bases at J, with 10 bases in the middle. The CDR3 has 11 amino acids. The CDR3 sequence: CASSPGEEQFF. CDR3 nucleotide sequence: TGTGCCAGCTCCCCCGGGGAGGAGCAGTTCTTC. The entire variable domain, with the rest obtained from reference TRBV18 and TRBJ2-1, is as follows: NAGVMQNPRHLVRRRGQEARLRCSPMKGHSHVYWYRQLPEEGLKFMVYLQKENIIDESGMPKERFSAEFPKEGPSILRIQQVVRGDSAAYFCASSPGEEQFFGPGTRLTVL.

CDR3 in amino acids: CASSPLGGTDTQYF. CDR3 nucleotides: TGTGCCAGCAGCCCCTTGGGGGGCACAGATACGCAGTATTTT. The chain links TRBV6-1 to TRBJ2-3; D is tentatively TRBD1 or TRBD2 (5 bases each). CDR3 size: 14 residues. Trimming removed 6 bases at V and 1 base at J, with 11 bases between. Germline CDR1 is MNHNS and CDR2 is SASEGT.

This chain uses TRBV2 with TRBJ1-5; TRBD1 aligns across 7 bases. Germline V gene sequence: CDR1 SNHLY, CDR2 FYNNEI. The J segment lost 5 bases and the V segment lost 11 bases, leaving 12 bases of the junction unmatched. The CDR3 contains 14 residues. CDR3 coding DNA: TGTGCCCCTTCCGGCCAGGGGGGATATCAGCCCCAGCATTTT. The encoded protein is CAPSGQGGYQPQHF.

The chain employs TRBV5-6 and TRBJ1-1; perhaps TRBD1 as D (6 bases). Germline V gives CDR1 SGHDT, CDR2 YYEEEE. The CDR3 extends over 14 amino acids. The V end was cut by 1 base, the J end by 5 bases, with 12 bases between. CDR3 nucleotide sequence: TGTGCCAGCAGCTTGTGGGGGCGGGGGACTGAAGCTTTCTTT. Amino acids: CASSLWGRGTEAFF. Full variable domain (rest looked up from reference TRBV5-6 and TRBJ1-1): DAGVTQSPTHLIKTRGQQVTLRCSPKSGHDTVSWYQQALGQGPQFIFQYYEEEERQRGNFPDRFSGHQFPNYSSELNVNALLLGDSALYLCASSLWGRGTEAFFGQGTRLTVV.

The rearrangement uses TRBV11-2 and TRBJ1-1; 8 bases match TRBD1. The V gene's germline CDR1 is SGHAT and CDR2 FQNNGV. After removal of 4 bases from V and 6 bases from J, the junction contained 7 bases not matched to a gene. The CDR3 covers 14 residues. CDR3 sequence: CASSSTGQGPEAFF. In DNA, the CDR3 is TGTGCCAGCAGCTCCACCGGACAGGGCCCTGAAGCTTTCTTT.

The rearrangement uses TRBV4-1 and TRBJ2-7; D is possibly TRBD1 or TRBD2 (5 bases each). Germline V gene sequence: CDR1 MGHRA, CDR2 YSYEKL. CDR3 length equals 14 residues. V was pared by 0 bases and J by 3 bases, with 9 bases between. CDR3 residues: CASSQEGRVYEQYF. For the CDR3, the DNA is TGCGCCAGCAGCCAAGAGGGACGGGTCTACGAGCAGTACTTC.